The following is a TCR beta chain sequence with its context. Its target is not known. This sample is part of a study of response to subunit inactivated influenza vaccine. TCRdb re-called the RT-PCR reads with MiXCR, one entry per CDR3 protein. The data hold 500,000 or so distinct CDR3 sequences, with 16% observed a single time. Study-wide points: Every seasonal influenza vaccination brings in few new T cells, the authors suggested.

The J segment lost 3 bases and the V segment lost 5 bases, leaving 10 bases of the junction unmatched. Looked up from germline, CDR1 is SQVTM and CDR2 is ANQGSEA. The CDR3 has 15 amino acids. This sequence joins TRBV29-1 and TRBJ2-1; 7 positions match TRBD2. This TCR came from a man aged 45-69 years who received an inactivated influenza vaccine. The sequenced sample was CD4+ T cells sorted from PBMCs, obtained around 25 months after vaccination. Here the CDR3 reads CSVREGLYIYNEQFF. DNA for the CDR3: TGCAGCGTTAGGGAGGGCCTTTATATCTACAATGAGCAGTTCTTC.